The present TCR beta chain was sequenced within a study of T cell changes during pregnancy in multiple sclerosis. Sequencing was performed with immunoSEQ multiplex PCR; in TCRdb, only in-frame clones are kept and a portion is missing. This sample carries fewer than 50,000 clones, about 89% of them seen once, and the ten largest clones take roughly 10%. This TCR was recovered from a female donor with multiple sclerosis, enrolled in a pregnancy study. The sequenced sample was CD8+ T cells from peripheral blood mononuclear cells, obtained after pregnancy.

The CDR3: CASSPGVEGTGELFF. CDR3 nucleotides: TGTGCCAGCAGCCCAGGGGTGGAAGGAACCGGGGAGCTGTTTTTT. V and J are TRBV27 and TRBJ2-2; D may be TRBD1 (6 bases). The CDR3 has 15 residues. Trimming took off 6 bases at V and 5 bases at J, with 16 bases between the two ends. Germline V gene sequence: CDR1 MNHEY, CDR2 SMNVEV (reference sequence).